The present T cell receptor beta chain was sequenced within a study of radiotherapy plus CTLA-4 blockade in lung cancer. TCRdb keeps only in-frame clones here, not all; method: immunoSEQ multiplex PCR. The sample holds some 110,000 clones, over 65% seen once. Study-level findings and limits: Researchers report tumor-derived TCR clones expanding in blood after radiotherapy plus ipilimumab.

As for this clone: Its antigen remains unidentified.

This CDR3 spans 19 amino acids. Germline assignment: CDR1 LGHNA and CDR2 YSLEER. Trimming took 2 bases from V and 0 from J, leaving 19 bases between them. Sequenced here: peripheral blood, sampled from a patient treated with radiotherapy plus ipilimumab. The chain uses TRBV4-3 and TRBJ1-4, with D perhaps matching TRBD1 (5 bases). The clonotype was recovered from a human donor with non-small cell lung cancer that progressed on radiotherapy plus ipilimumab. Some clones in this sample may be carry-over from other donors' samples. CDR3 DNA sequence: TGCGCCAGCAGCCAATCGGGACTCCTGACCCCTGCAACTAATGAAAAACTGTTTTTT. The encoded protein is CASSQSGLLTPATNEKLFF.